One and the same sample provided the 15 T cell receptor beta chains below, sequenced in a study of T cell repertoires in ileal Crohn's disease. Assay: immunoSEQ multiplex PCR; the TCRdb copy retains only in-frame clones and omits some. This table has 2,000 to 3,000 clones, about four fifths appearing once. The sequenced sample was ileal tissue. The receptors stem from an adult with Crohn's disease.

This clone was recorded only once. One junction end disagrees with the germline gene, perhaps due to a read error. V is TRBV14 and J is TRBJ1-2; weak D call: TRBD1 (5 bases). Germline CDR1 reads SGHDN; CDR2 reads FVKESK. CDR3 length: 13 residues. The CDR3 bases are TGTGCCGGCAGTAAGGGGACTAACTATGGCTACACCTTC. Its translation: CAGSKGTNYGYTF.

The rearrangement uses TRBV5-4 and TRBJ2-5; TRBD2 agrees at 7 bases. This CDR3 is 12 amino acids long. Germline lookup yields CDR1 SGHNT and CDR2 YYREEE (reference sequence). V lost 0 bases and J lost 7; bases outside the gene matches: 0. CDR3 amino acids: CASSLERGTQYF. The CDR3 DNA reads TGTGCCAGCAGCTTGGAGCGGGGGACCCAGTACTTC.

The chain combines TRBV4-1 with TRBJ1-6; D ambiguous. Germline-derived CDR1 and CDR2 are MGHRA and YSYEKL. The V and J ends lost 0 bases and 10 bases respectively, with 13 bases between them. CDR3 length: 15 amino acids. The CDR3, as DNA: TGCGCCAGCAGCCAAGATGTTGAGGGCCGCTCACCCCTCCACTTT. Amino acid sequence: CASSQDVEGRSPLHF.

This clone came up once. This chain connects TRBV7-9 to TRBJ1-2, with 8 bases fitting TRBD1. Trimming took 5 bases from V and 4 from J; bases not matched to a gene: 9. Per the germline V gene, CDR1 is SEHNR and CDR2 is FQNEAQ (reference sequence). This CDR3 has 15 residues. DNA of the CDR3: TGTGCCAGCAGCCCCAGCAGGGGGCTGGGCTATGGCTACACCTTC. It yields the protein CASSPSRGLGYGYTF.

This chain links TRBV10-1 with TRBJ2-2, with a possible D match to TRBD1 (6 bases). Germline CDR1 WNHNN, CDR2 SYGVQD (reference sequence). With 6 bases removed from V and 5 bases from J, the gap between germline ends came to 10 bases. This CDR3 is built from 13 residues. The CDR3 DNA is TGCGCCAGCAGCAGGGACATAACCGGGGAGCTGTTTTTT. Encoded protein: CASSRDITGELFF.

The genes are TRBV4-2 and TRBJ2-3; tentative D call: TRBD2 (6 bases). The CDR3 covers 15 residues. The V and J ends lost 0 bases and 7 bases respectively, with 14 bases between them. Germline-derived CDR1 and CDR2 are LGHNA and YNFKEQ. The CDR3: CASSQEASRGNTQYF. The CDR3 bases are TGTGCCAGCAGCCAAGAGGCATCGCGGGGAAATACGCAGTATTTT.

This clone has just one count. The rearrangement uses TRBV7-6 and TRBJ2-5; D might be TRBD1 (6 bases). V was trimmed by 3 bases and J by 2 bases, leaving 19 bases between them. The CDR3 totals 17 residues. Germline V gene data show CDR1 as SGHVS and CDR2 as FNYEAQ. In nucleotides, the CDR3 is TGTGCCAGCAGCTTTGGACAGAATCTTAATTTACAAGAGACCCAGTACTTC. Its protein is CASSFGQNLNLQETQYF.

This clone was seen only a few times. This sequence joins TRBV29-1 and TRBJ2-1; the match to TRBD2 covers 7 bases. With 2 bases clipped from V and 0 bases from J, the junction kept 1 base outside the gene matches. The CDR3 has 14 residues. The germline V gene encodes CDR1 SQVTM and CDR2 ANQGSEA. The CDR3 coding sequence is TGCAGCGTTGAATCGGGGGGCTCCTACAATGAGCAGTTCTTC. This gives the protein CSVESGGSYNEQFF.

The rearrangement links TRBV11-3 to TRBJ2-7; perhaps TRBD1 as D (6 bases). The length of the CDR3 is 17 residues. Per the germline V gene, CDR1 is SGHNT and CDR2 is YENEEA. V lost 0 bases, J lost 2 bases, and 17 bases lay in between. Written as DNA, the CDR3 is TGTGCCAGCAGCTTAGATTTGGGGGCAGGGCCCGCCTACGAGCAGTACTTC. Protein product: CASSLDLGAGPAYEQYF.

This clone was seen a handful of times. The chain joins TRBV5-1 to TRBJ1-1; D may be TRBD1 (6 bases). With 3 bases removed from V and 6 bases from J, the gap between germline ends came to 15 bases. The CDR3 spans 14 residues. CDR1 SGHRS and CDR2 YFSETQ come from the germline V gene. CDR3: CASSWAGARAEAFF. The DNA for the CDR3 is TGCGCCAGCAGCTGGGCGGGGGCGCGCGCTGAAGCTTTCTTT. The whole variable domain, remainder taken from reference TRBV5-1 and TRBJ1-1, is KAGVTQTPRYLIKTRGQQVTLSCSPISGHRSVSWYQQTPGQGLQFLFEYFSETQRNKGNFPGRFSGRQFSNSRSEMNVSTLELGDSALYLCASSWAGARAEAFFGQGTRLTVV.

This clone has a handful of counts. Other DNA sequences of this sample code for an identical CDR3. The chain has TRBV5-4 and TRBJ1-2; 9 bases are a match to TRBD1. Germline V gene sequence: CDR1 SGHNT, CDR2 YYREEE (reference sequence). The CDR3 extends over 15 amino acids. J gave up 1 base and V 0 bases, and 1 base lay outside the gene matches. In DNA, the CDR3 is TGTGCCAGCAGCTTGGCGGGACAGGGTAACTATGGCTACACCTTC. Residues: CASSLAGQGNYGYTF.

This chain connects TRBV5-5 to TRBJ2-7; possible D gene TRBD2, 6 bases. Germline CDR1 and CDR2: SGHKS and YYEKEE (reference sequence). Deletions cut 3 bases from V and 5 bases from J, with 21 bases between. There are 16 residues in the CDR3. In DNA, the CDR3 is TGTGCCAGCAGCTCTCGGGGCGGGACGCCTGTAGACGAGCAGTACTTC. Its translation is CASSSRGGTPVDEQYF.

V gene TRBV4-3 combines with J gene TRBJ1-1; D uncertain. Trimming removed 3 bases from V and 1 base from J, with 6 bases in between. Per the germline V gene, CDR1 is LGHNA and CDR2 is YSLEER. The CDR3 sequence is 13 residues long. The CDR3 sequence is CASSQYTNTEAFF. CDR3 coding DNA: TGCGCCAGCAGCCAGTACACGAACACTGAAGCTTTCTTT.

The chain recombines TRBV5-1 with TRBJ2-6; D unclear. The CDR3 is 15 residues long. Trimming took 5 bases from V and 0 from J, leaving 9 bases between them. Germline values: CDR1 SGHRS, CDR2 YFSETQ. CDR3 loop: CASRASPSGANVLTF. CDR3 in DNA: TGCGCCAGCAGAGCCTCGCCCTCTGGGGCCAACGTCCTGACTTTC.

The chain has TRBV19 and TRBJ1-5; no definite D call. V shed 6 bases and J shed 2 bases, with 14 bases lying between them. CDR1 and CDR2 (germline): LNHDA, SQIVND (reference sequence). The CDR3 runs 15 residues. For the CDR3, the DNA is TGTGCCAGTAGGTGGCAGGCTTGGGGCAATCAGCCCCAGCATTTT. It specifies CASRWQAWGNQPQHF.